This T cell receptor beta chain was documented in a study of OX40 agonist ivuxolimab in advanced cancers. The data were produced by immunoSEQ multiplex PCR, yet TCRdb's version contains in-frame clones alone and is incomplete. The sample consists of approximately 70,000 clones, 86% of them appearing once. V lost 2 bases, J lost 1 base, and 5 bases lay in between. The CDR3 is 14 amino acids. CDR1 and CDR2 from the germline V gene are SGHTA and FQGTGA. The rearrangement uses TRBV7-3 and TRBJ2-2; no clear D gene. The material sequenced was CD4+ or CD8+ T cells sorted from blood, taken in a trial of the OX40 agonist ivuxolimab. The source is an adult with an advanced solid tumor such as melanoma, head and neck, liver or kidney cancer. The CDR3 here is CASSLGRNTGELFF. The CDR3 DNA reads TGTGCCAGCAGCTTAGGGCGGAACACCGGGGAGCTGTTTTTT. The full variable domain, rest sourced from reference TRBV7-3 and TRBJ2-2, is GAGVSQTPSNKVTEKGKYVELRCDPISGHTALYWYRQSLGQGPEFLIYFQGTGAADDSGLPNDRFFAVRPEGSVSTLKIQRTERGDSAVYLCASSLGRNTGELFFGEGSRLTVL.